These 16 T cell receptor beta chains came from one sample sequenced in a study of T cells in Graves' hyperthyroidism and ophthalmopathy. Amplification targeted TCR beta CDR3 regions from RNA transcripts. When the TCR CDR3 underwent first-round RT-PCR, the HTBI primer set was used. From the multiplex PCR reads, TCRdb called clonotypes with MiXCR, one entry per CDR3 protein. The sample lists hundreds of thousands of distinct CDR3 sequences, about 20% occurring once. Material: blood. These receptor sequences come from a man between 35 and 55 years old with Graves' ophthalmopathy.

This clonotype was seen more than once but under ten times. The chain has TRBV27 and TRBJ1-2; tentatively, D is TRBD1 (5 bases). Germline-derived CDR1 and CDR2 are MNHEY and SMNVEV (reference sequence). The CDR3 has 13 amino acids. The V gene lost 4 bases and the J gene lost 8 bases, with 14 bases spanning the gap. The CDR3 region has the DNA TGTGCCAGCAGTTACCGGGACCAAGGAGGCTACACCTTC. Protein: CASSYRDQGGYTF.

This chain links TRBV28 with TRBJ1-2, with TRBD1 matching 10 bases. From germline, CDR1 is MDHEN and CDR2 SYDVKM. The CDR3 sequence is 16 residues long. V was clipped by 5 bases and J by 4 bases; unmatched bases: 10. CDR3 sequence: CASSPRGQGSGYGYTF. Written as DNA, the CDR3 is TGTGCCAGCAGTCCCCGGGGACAGGGGTCGGGCTATGGCTACACCTTC.

This clonotype was recorded at least ten times. This rearrangement joins TRBV28 to TRBJ1-2; the D gene is possibly TRBD1 (5 bases). CDR1 and CDR2 (germline): MDHEN, SYDVKM. The V end lost 4 bases, the J end lost 6 bases, and 18 bases lay between the germline ends. The CDR3 loop spans 15 amino acids. CDR3 in DNA: TGTGCCAGCAGTTCCACCTTCTGGGGCCGGGATGGCTACACCTTC. It encodes CASSSTFWGRDGYTF.

This chain uses TRBV12-3 or TRBV12-4 with TRBJ1-6, with 7 bases aligning to TRBD1. The CDR3 length is 13 residues. After removal of 7 bases from V and 7 bases from J, the junction contained 4 bases not matched to a gene. CDR3 in amino acids: CASKRDRNSPLHF. In DNA form, the CDR3 reads TGTGCCAGCAAACGGGACAGAAATTCACCCCTCCACTTT.

Many counts were recorded for this clonotype. The chain links TRBV2 to TRBJ1-1, with D unresolved. V shed 8 bases and J shed 6 bases, with 10 bases lying between them. CDR1 is SNHLY and CDR2 is FYNNEI in the germline V gene. This CDR3 contains 11 residues. The DNA of the CDR3 is TGTGCCAGCTCTGGGTCGCCTGAAGCTTTCTTT. This codes for CASSGSPEAFF.

The chain employs TRBV5-1 and TRBJ1-6; D not certain. The ends were cut back, 6 bases at V and 2 bases at J, with 12 bases in the middle. The CDR3 runs to 15 residues. Germline assignment: CDR1 SGHRS and CDR2 YFSETQ. The CDR3 loop is CASTPSSTYNSPLHF. The CDR3 coding sequence is TGCGCCAGCACACCGTCGTCCACCTATAATTCACCCCTCCACTTT.

This clonotype was detected a few times. The chain employs TRBV5-1 and TRBJ1-6, with 10 bases aligning to TRBD1. This CDR3 spans 17 amino acids. Losses at the gene ends were 4 bases for V and 7 bases for J; bases not matched to a gene: 11. Germline CDR1 is SGHRS and CDR2 is YFSETQ. For the CDR3, the DNA is TGCGCCAGCAGCGGAAAGACAGGGGGCAAGGGCAATTCACCCCTCCACTTT. The encoded protein is CASSGKTGGKGNSPLHF.

This clonotype was observed many times. The chain couples TRBV7-2 to TRBJ2-3; 7 positions match TRBD2. CDR3 length equals 15 residues. The V segment lost 1 base and the J segment 2 bases; nucleotides outside the gene matches: 3. Germline CDR1 SGHTA, CDR2 FQGNSA. CDR3: CASSLGGGDTDTQYF. The CDR3 bases are TGTGCCAGCAGCTTAGGCGGGGGAGACACAGATACGCAGTATTTT.

This clonotype is a singleton in its sample. The rearrangement uses TRBV12-3 or TRBV12-4 and TRBJ1-1; TRBD1 aligns across 7 bases. The CDR3 loop spans 16 amino acids. The ends lost 2 bases at V and 8 bases at J; junction bases unmatched: 14. CDR3 nucleotides: TGTGCCAGCAGTTTACCCTTAGGGGGCGCGGCGACCGAAGCTTTCTTT. Protein product: CASSLPLGGAATEAFF.

This clonotype was observed at least ten times. The V gene is TRBV2, the J gene TRBJ1-5, with TRBD1 identical over 7 bases. Germline trimming cut 5 bases from V and 2 bases from J; bases unmatched to any gene: 15. The CDR3 length is 18 residues. Per germline, CDR1 SNHLY and CDR2 FYNNEI. Here the CDR3 reads CASSTMSTGVGGNQPQHF. The CDR3 bases are TGTGCCAGCAGTACCATGTCCACAGGGGTTGGTGGCAATCAGCCCCAGCATTTT.

This clonotype came up a few times. The rearrangement links TRBV14 to TRBJ1-1; 8 bases fit TRBD1. Germline assignment: CDR1 SGHDN and CDR2 FVKESK. The CDR3 consists of 16 residues. The J segment lost 6 bases and the V segment lost 3 bases, leaving 12 bases of the junction unmatched. CDR3 protein: CASSHQLLTGVAEAFF. In DNA, the CDR3 is TGTGCCAGCAGCCACCAACTTCTGACAGGGGTGGCTGAAGCTTTCTTT.

Remarks on this clonotype: The junction does not match germline at one end; this may be a read error. J is TRBJ2-1 and V is TRBV5-1; maybe TRBD2 (6 bases). Germline-derived CDR1 and CDR2 are SGHRS and YFSETQ. The CDR3 is 16 amino acids. This CDR3 is CAGSRNPATGVGEQFF. CDR3 in DNA: TGCGCCGGCAGCCGAAATCCGGCTACGGGGGTTGGTGAGCAGTTCTTC.

This clonotype was observed a few times. The chain recombines TRBV5-1 with TRBJ2-7; TRBD1 matches at 10 bases. Germline lookup yields CDR1 SGHRS and CDR2 YFSETQ. Losses at the gene ends were 4 bases for V and 6 bases for J; bases not matched to a gene: 7. This CDR3 spans 14 amino acids. CDR3 sequence (DNA): TGCGCCAGCAGCCAGGGACAGGGGAATGGCGAGCAGTACTTC. This encodes CASSQGQGNGEQYF.

The chain's CDR3 is CASSIYSFNQPQHF. CDR3 DNA: TGTGCCAGTAGTATTTACAGCTTCAATCAGCCCCAGCATTTT. The V call is TRBV19, the J call TRBJ1-5; D not certain. Per the germline V gene, CDR1 is LNHDA and CDR2 is SQIVND (reference sequence). The CDR3 consists of 14 residues. V was pared by 3 bases and J by 3 bases, with 9 bases between. Full variable domain (outside the CDR3, taken from reference TRBV19 and TRBJ1-5): DGGITQSPKYLFRKEGQNVTLSCEQNLNHDAMYWYRQDPGQGLRLIYYSQIVNDFQKGDIAEGYSVSREKKESFPLTVTSAQKNPTAFYLCASSIYSFNQPQHFGDGTRLSIL.

V and J are TRBV5-1 and TRBJ1-5, with TRBD1 matching over 7 bases. V was pared by 5 bases and J by 1 base, with 6 bases of the junction left unmatched. The CDR3 is 15 residues long. From germline, CDR1 is SGHRS and CDR2 YFSETQ. The CDR3 loop is CASRPGTVSNQPQHF. DNA for the CDR3: TGCGCCAGCAGGCCCGGGACAGTGAGCAATCAGCCCCAGCATTTT. The variable domain in full, completed from reference TRBV5-1 and TRBJ1-5, reads KAGVTQTPRYLIKTRGQQVTLSCSPISGHRSVSWYQQTPGQGLQFLFEYFSETQRNKGNFPGRFSGRQFSNSRSEMNVSTLELGDSALYLCASRPGTVSNQPQHFGDGTRLSIL.

This clonotype was detected ten times or more. The V gene is TRBV2, the J gene TRBJ2-7, with D unclear. The ends were cut back, 3 bases at V and 2 bases at J, with 11 bases in the middle. The CDR3 is 14 residues long. In germline, CDR1 is SNHLY, CDR2 FYNNEI. CDR3 loop: CASSDSRIAYEQYF. The CDR3 DNA follows: TGTGCCAGCAGTGATAGCAGGATAGCCTACGAGCAGTACTTC.